This is a list of T cell receptor beta chains from one sample in a study of blood T cell repertoires in COVID-19. TCRdb keeps only in-frame clones here, not all; method: immunoSEQ multiplex PCR. This sample carries roughly 150,000 clones, 84% of them seen once, and the ten largest clones take almost 10%. The source material was peripheral blood. The receptors stem from a woman between 45 and 60 years old with acute or convalescent COVID-19. The CDR3 runs from the conserved cysteine through the conserved F or W. The order of the fields is J gene, D gene, clone size, V gene, CDR3 DNA, CDR3 protein. A D gene is named only where the DNA matches it firmly. A row's size may be missing; if present it is once, few, many or a size class.

J: TRBJ2-2; D: NA; size: once; V: TRBV11-2; DNA: TGTGCCAGCAGCTTAGATCGCCGGTCTAACGGGGAGCTGTTTTTT; CDR3: CASSLDRRSNGELFF
J: TRBJ1-1; D: NA; size: many; V: TRBV5-1; DNA: TGCGCCAGCAGCAACGGACAGCCGAACACTGAAGCTTTCTTT; CDR3: CASSNGQPNTEAFF
J: TRBJ1-2; D: TRBD1; size: NA; V: TRBV2; DNA: TGTGCCAGCAGTGACCGGGACAGGGGCAACTATGGCTACACCTTC; CDR3: CASSDRDRGNYGYTF
J: TRBJ2-5; D: NA; size: NA; V: TRBV28; DNA: TGTGCCAGCAGTTCAACAGGGTCAGGGGAGACCCAGTACTTC; CDR3: CASSSTGSGETQYF
J: TRBJ2-3; D: TRBD2; size: NA; V: TRBV7-3; DNA: TGTGCCAGCAGCTTGGGAGCGGGAGCTCGCACAGATACGCAGTATTTT; CDR3: CASSLGAGARTDTQYF
J: TRBJ1-3; D: NA; size: few; V: TRBV12-3/TRBV12-4; DNA: TGTGCCAGCTTAAATAGGGGGTATAACACCATATATTTT; CDR3: CASLNRGYNTIYF
J: TRBJ1-6; D: TRBD1; size: NA; V: TRBV7-9; DNA: TGTGCCAGCAGCAGAAATACAGGGGGATATAATTCACCCCTCCACTTT; CDR3: CASSRNTGGYNSPLHF
J: TRBJ2-7; D: TRBD2; size: NA; V: TRBV4-2; DNA: TGTGCCAGCAGCCAGGGACTAGCGGGCCTTTCCTACGAGCAGTACTTC; CDR3: CASSQGLAGLSYEQYF
J: TRBJ2-6; D: NA; size: NA; V: TRBV7-2; DNA: TGTGCCAGCAGCCCCACGACTTCTGGGGCCAACGTCCTGACTTTC; CDR3: CASSPTTSGANVLTF
J: TRBJ1-6; D: TRBD1; size: NA; V: TRBV4-3; DNA: TGCGCCAGCAGCCAAGATCCCCCGGGACAGGGAGGATCACCCCTCCACTTT; CDR3: CASSQDPPGQGGSPLHF
J: TRBJ1-4; D: NA; size: NA; V: TRBV2; DNA: TGTGCCAGCAGTGAGTGGCAAGAAAAACTGTTTTTT; CDR3: CASSEWQEKLFF
J: TRBJ2-5; D: TRBD2; size: few; V: TRBV7-2; DNA: TGTGCCAGCAGCGATCCTCCTAGCGGGGGGAGGGAGGCCCAGTACTTC; CDR3: CASSDPPSGGREAQYF
J: TRBJ2-1; D: TRBD2; size: NA; V: TRBV28; DNA: TGTGCCAGCAGTTTTTTGACTAGCAGCCGTGAGCAGTTCTTC; CDR3: CASSFLTSSREQFF
J: TRBJ1-2; D: NA; size: NA; V: TRBV28; DNA: TGTGCCAGCAGACGCGCCGGGGGTTCTAACTATGGCTACACCTTC; CDR3: CASRRAGGSNYGYTF
J: TRBJ2-1; D: TRBD2; size: NA; V: TRBV15; DNA: TGTGCCACCAGCAGTCCTAGCGGGGGCTACAATGAGCAGTTCTTC; CDR3: CATSSPSGGYNEQFF
J: TRBJ2-5; D: TRBD2; size: few; V: TRBV7-2; DNA: TGTGCCAGCAGCTTAGGTAGCGGGAGGGCCGAAAAGACCCAGTACTTC; CDR3: CASSLGSGRAEKTQYF
J: TRBJ1-2; D: NA; size: NA; V: TRBV27; DNA: TGTGCCAGCAGTTTCCGGAGCGGGGGGAATGGCTACACCTTC; CDR3: CASSFRSGGNGYTF
J: TRBJ2-3; D: NA; size: NA; V: TRBV4-1; DNA: TGCGCCAGCAGCCAACAGGGGGCGGGGGCCACAGATACGCAGTATTTT; CDR3: CASSQQGAGATDTQYF
J: TRBJ2-2; D: TRBD1; size: once; V: TRBV5-1; DNA: TGCGCCAGCAGCTTGAGGGGACAGGGGGCTTCGAACACCGGGGAGCTGTTTTTT; CDR3: CASSLRGQGASNTGELFF
J: TRBJ2-5; D: NA; size: once; V: TRBV11-1; DNA: TGTGCCAGCAGCTTCGGTAGCGCAGAGACCCAGTACTTC; CDR3: CASSFGSAETQYF
J: TRBJ1-2; D: TRBD1; size: NA; V: TRBV20-1; DNA: TGCAGCGCCGACAGGGGGCGCCTCTACACCTTC; CDR3: CSADRGRLYTF
J: TRBJ2-2; D: NA; size: NA; V: TRBV12-3/TRBV12-4; DNA: TGTGCCAGCAGTTTCATCGGGGAGCTGTTTTTT; CDR3: CASSFIGELFF
J: TRBJ1-1; D: NA; size: NA; V: TRBV30; DNA: TGTGCCTGGAGTGTTGCCAGGGCCACTGAAGCTTTCTTT; CDR3: CAWSVARATEAFF
J: TRBJ2-3; D: NA; size: NA; V: TRBV9; DNA: TGTGCCAGCAGCGTAGAGGCGGGACGGGCAGATACGCAGTATTTT; CDR3: CASSVEAGRADTQYF
J: TRBJ2-3; D: TRBD2; size: NA; V: TRBV28; DNA: TGTGCCAGCAGAGCCCCTGGCGGGAGCTTGGCAGATACGCAGTATTTT; CDR3: CASRAPGGSLADTQYF
J: TRBJ1-1; D: TRBD1; size: NA; V: TRBV19; DNA: TGTGCCAGTAGCCCAGGGGGCCACATGAACACTGAAGCTTTCTTT; CDR3: CASSPGGHMNTEAFF
J: TRBJ2-5; D: NA; size: NA; V: TRBV15; DNA: TGTGCCACCAGCAGAGATTCGGGAGAGACCCAGTACTTC; CDR3: CATSRDSGETQYF
J: TRBJ1-5; D: NA; size: NA; V: TRBV19; DNA: TGTGCCAGTAGTGATCGACAGCTCACAAGCAATCAGCCCCAGCATTTT; CDR3: CASSDRQLTSNQPQHF
J: TRBJ2-7; D: TRBD1; size: NA; V: TRBV7-3; DNA: TGTGCCAGCAGCTCAGGGACAGGGTCCTACGAGCAGTACTTC; CDR3: CASSSGTGSYEQYF
J: TRBJ2-2; D: NA; size: NA; V: TRBV11-2; DNA: TGTGCCAGCAGCTTAGATCTTTTAGACACCGGGGAGCTGTTTTTT; CDR3: CASSLDLLDTGELFF
J: TRBJ2-2; D: NA; size: NA; V: TRBV9; DNA: TGTGCCAGCAGCCTGAGGACAGAGAACACCGGGGAGCTGTTTTTT; CDR3: CASSLRTENTGELFF
J: TRBJ1-4; D: NA; size: NA; V: TRBV5-1; DNA: TGCGCCAGCAGCCCCGCAGGGCGCGCAACTAATGAAAAACTGTTTTTT; CDR3: CASSPAGRATNEKLFF
J: TRBJ2-1; D: NA; size: NA; V: TRBV27; DNA: TGTGCCAGCAGTTTATCGGCTTTGGCAACCTACAATGAGCAGTTCTTC; CDR3: CASSLSALATYNEQFF